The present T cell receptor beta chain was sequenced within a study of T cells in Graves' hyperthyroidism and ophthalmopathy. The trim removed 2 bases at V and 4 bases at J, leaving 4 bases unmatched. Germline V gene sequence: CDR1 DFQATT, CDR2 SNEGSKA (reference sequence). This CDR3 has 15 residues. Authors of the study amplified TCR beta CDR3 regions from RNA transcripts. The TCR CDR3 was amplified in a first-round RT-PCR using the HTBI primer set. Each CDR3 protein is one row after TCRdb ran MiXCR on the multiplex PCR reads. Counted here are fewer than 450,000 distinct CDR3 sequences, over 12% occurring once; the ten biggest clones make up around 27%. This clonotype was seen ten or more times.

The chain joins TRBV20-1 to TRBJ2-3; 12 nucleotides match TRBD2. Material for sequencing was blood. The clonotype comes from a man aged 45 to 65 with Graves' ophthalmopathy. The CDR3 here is CSARQLAGGADTQYF. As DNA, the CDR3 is TGCAGTGCTAGACAACTAGCGGGAGGAGCAGATACGCAGTATTTT.